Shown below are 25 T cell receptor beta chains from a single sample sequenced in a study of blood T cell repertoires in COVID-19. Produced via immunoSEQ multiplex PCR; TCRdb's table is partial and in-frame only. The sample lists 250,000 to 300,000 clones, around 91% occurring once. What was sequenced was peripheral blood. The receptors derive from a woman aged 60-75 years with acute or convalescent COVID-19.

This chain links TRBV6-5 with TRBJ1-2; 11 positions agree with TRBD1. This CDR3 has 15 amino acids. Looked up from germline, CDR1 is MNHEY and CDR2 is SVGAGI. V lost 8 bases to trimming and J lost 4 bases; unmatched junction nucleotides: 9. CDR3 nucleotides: TGTGCCAGCTTACCGGGACAGGGGGTCGGCTATGGCTACACCTTC. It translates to CASLPGQGVGYGYTF.

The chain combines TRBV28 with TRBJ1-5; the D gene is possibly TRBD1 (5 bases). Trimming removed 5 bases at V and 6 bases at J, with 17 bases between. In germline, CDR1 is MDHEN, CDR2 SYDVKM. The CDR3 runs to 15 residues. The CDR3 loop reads CASSPLGRGGQPQHF. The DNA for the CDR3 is TGTGCCAGCAGTCCGTTGGGGAGGGGCGGTCAGCCCCAGCATTTT.

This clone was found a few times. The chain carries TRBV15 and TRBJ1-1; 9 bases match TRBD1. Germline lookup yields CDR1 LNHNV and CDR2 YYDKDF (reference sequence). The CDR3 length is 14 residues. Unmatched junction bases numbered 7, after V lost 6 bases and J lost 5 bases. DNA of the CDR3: TGTGCCACCAGAGGGACAGGGATTCAGACTGAAGCTTTCTTT. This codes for CATRGTGIQTEAFF.

The CDR3 reads CASSEMDRGHYGYTF. The CDR3 nucleotides read TGTGCCAGTAGTGAAATGGACAGGGGGCACTATGGCTACACCTTC. The chain couples TRBV19 to TRBJ1-2, with 11 bases lining up with TRBD1. Germline V gene sequence: CDR1 LNHDA, CDR2 SQIVND (reference sequence). The CDR3 loop spans 15 amino acids. After removal of 5 bases from V and 3 bases from J, the junction contained 5 bases not matched to a gene.

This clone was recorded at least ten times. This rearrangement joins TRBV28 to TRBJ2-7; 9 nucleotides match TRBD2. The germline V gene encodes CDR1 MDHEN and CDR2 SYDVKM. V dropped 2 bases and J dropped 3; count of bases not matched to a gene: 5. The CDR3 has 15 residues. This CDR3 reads CASSLRLAGLYEQYF. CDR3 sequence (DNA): TGTGCCAGCAGTTTACGGCTAGCGGGACTCTACGAGCAGTACTTC.

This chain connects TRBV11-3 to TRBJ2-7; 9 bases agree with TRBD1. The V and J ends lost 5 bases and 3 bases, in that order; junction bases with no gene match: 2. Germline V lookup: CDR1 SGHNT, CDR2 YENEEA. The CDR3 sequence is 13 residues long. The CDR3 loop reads CASSPGQGYEQYF. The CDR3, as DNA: TGTGCCAGCAGCCCGGGACAGGGCTACGAGCAGTACTTC.

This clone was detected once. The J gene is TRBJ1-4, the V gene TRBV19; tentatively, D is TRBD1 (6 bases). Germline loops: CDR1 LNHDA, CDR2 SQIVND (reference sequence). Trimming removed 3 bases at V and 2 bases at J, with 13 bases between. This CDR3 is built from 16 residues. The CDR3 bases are TGTGCCAGTAGTATCACCGGGACAAGTACTAATGAAAAACTGTTTTTT. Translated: CASSITGTSTNEKLFF. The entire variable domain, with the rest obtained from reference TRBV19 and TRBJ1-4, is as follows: DGGITQSPKYLFRKEGQNVTLSCEQNLNHDAMYWYRQDPGQGLRLIYYSQIVNDFQKGDIAEGYSVSREKKESFPLTVTSAQKNPTAFYLCASSITGTSTNEKLFFGSGTQLSVL.

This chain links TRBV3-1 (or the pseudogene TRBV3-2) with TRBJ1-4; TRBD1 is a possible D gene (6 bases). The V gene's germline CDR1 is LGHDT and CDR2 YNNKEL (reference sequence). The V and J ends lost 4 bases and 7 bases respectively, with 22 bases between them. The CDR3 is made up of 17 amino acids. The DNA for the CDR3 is TGTGCCAGCAGCCCGGCGCAGGGGTCTGCAGGGCTTGAAAAACTGTTTTTT. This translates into CASSPAQGSAGLEKLFF.

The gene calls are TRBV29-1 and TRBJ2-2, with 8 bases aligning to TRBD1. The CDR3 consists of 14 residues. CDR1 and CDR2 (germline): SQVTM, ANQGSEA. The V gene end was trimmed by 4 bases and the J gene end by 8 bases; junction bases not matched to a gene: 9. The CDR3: CSVAMAGGTGELFF. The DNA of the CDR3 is TGCAGCGTTGCTATGGCAGGGGGCACGGGGGAGCTGTTTTTT.

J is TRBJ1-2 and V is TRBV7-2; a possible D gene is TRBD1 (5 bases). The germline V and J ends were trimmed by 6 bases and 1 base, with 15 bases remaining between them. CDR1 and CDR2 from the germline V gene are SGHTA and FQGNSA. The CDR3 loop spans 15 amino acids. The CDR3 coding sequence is TGTGCCAGCAGGTTACAGGCTTTTAATAACTATGGCTACACCTTC. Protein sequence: CASRLQAFNNYGYTF.

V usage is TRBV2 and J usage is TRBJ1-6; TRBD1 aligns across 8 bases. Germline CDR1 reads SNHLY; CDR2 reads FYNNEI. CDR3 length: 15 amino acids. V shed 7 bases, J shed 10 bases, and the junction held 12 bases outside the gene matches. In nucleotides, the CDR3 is TGTGCCAGCAACCGAATGCCAGGGGGCGAATCACCCCTCCACTTT. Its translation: CASNRMPGGESPLHF.

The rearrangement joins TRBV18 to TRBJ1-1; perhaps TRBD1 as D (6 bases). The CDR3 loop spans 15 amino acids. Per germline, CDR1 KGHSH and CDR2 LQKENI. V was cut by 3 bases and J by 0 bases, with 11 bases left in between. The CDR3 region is CASSPRTAMNTEAFF. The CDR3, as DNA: TGTGCCAGCTCACCCCGGACAGCCATGAACACTGAAGCTTTCTTT.

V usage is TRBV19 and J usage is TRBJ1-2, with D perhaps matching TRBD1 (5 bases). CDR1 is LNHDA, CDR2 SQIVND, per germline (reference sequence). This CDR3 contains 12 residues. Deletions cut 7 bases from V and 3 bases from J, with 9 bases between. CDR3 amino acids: CASKDSYYGYTF. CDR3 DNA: TGTGCCAGTAAAGACAGTTACTATGGCTACACCTTC.

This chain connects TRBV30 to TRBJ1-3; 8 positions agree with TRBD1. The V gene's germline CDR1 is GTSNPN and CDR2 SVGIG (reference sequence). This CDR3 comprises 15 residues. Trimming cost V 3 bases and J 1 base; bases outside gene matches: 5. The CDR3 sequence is CAWSRDRSSGNTIYF. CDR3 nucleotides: TGTGCCTGGAGCCGGGACAGGTCATCTGGAAACACCATATATTTT.

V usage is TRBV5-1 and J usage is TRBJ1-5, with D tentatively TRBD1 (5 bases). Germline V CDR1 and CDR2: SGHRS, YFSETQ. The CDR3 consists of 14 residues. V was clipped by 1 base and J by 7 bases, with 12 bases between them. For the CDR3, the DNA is TGCGCCAGCAGCTTGAGGGGAGGCGACCAGCCCCAGCATTTT. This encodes CASSLRGGDQPQHF.

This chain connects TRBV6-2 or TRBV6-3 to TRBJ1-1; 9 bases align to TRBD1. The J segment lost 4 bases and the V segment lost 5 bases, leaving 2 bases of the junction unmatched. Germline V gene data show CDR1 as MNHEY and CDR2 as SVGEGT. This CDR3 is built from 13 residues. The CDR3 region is CASSGDRVTEAFF. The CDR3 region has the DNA TGTGCCAGCAGTGGGGACAGGGTCACTGAAGCTTTCTTT.

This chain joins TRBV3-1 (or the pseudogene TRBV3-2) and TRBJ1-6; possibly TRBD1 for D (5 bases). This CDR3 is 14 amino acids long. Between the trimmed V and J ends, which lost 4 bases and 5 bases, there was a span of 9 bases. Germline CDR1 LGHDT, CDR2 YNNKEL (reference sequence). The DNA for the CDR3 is TGTGCCAGCAGCCCCGGACACAATAATTCACCCCTCCACTTT. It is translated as CASSPGHNNSPLHF.

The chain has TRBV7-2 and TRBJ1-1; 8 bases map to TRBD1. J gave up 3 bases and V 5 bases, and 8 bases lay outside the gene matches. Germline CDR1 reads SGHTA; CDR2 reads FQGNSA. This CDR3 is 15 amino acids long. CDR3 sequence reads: CASSLMGQVDTEAFF. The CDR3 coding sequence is TGTGCCAGCAGCCTCATGGGACAGGTGGACACTGAAGCTTTCTTT.

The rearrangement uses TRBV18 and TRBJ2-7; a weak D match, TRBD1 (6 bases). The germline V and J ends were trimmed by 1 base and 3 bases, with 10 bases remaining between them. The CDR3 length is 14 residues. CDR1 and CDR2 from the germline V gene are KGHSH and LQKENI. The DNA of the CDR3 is TGTGCCAGCTCACCACTGGACAGCCACTACGAGCAGTACTTC. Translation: CASSPLDSHYEQYF.

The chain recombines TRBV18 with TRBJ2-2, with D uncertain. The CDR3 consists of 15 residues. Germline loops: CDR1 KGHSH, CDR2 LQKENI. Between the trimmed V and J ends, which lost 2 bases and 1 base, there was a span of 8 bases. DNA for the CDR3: TGTGCCAGCTCACCATTCCAGGAGAACACCGGGGAGCTGTTTTTT. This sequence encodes CASSPFQENTGELFF. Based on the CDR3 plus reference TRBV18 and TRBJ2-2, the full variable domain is NAGVMQNPRHLVRRRGQEARLRCSPMKGHSHVYWYRQLPEEGLKFMVYLQKENIIDESGMPKERFSAEFPKEGPSILRIQQVVRGDSAAYFCASSPFQENTGELFFGEGSRLTVL.

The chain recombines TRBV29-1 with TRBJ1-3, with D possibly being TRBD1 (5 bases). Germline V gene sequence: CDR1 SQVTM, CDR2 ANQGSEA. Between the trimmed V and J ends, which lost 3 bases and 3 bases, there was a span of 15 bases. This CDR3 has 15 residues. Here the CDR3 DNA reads TGCAGCGTTGAGGCCTGGCAGGGTTATGGAAACACCATATATTTT. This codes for CSVEAWQGYGNTIYF.

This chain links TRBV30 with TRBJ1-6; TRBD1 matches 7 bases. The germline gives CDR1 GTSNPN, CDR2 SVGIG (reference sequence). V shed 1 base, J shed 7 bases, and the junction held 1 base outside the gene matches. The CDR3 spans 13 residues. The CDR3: CAWSGQGNSPLHF. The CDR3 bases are TGTGCCTGGAGTGGACAGGGCAATTCACCCCTCCACTTT.

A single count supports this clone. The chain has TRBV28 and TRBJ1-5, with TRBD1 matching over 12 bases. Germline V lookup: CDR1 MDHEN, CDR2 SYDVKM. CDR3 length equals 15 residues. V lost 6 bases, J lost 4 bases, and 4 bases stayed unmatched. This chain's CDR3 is CASSRGQGANQPQHF. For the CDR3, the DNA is TGTGCCAGCAGCCGGGGACAGGGGGCGAATCAGCCCCAGCATTTT.

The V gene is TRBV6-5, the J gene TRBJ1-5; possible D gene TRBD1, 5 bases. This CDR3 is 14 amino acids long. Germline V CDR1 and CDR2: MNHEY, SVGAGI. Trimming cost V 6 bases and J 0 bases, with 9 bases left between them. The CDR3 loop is CASRWGDSNQPQHF. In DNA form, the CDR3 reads TGTGCCAGCAGGTGGGGCGATAGCAATCAGCCCCAGCATTTT.

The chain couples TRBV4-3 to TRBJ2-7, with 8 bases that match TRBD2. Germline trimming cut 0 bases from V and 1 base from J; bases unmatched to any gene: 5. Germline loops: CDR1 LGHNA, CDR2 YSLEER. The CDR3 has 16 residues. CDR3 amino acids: CASSQDMASGSYEQYF. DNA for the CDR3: TGCGCCAGCAGCCAAGATATGGCTAGCGGGTCCTACGAGCAGTACTTC.